The T cell receptor beta chain under discussion was sequenced for a study of cytomegalovirus exposure and HLA in healthy donors. Here immunoSEQ multiplex PCR was the method, and the copy in TCRdb shows in-frame clones only, minus some. Among over 90,000 clones listed, over 85% were seen once. Germline V CDR1 and CDR2: PRHDT, FYEKMQ (reference sequence). This CDR3 has 14 amino acids. Trimming took 4 bases from V and 7 from J, leaving 14 bases between them. The donors were part of the validation cohort, which consisted of under 150 subjects and was separate from the first cohort of several hundred subjects.

J is TRBJ2-1 and V is TRBV13; possible D gene TRBD2, 6 bases. The sequence derives from a woman under 30 in good health and CMV-seronegative. Sequencing input: PBMCs. CDR3 bases: TGTGCCAGCAGCTATCCGGGACTCGCGAATGAGCAGTTCTTC. Translated, it gives CASSYPGLANEQFF. The variable domain in full, with the rest retrieved from reference TRBV13 and TRBJ2-1, is AAGVIQSPRHLIKEKRETATLKCYPIPRHDTVYWYQQGPGQDPQFLISFYEKMQSDKGSIPDRFSAQQFSDYHSELNMSSLELGDSALYFCASSYPGLANEQFFGPGTRLTVL.